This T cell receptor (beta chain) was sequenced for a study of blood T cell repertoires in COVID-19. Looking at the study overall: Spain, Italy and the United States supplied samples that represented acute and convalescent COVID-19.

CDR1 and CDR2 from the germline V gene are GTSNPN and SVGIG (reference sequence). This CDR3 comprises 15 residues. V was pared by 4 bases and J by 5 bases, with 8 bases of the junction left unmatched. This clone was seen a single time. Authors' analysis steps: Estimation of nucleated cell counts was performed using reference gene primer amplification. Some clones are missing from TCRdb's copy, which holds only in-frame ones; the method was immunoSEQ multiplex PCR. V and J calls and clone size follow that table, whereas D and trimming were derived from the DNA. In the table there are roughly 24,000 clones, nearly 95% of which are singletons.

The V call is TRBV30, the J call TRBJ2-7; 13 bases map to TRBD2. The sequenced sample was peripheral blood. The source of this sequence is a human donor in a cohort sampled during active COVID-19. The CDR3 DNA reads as TGTGCCTGGACAAGACTCGGGACTAGCGGGAACGAGCAGTACTTC. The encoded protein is CAWTRLGTSGNEQYF.